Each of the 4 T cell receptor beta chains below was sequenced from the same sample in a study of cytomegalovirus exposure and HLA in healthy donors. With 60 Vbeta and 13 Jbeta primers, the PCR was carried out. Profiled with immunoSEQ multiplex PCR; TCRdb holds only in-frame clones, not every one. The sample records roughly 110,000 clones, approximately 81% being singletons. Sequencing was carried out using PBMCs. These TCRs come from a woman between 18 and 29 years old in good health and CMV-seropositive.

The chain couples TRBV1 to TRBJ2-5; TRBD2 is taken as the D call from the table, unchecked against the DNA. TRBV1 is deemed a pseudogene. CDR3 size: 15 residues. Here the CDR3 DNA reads TGCACCAGCAGCCCCAGGAAGCGGGCCGATGGGACCCAGTACTTC. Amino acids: CTSSPRKRADGTQYF.

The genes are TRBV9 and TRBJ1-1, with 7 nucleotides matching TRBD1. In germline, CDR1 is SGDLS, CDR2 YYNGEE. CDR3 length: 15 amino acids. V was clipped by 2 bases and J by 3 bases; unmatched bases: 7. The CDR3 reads CASSVGIDRDTEAFF. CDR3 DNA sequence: TGTGCCAGCAGCGTCGGGATCGACAGGGACACTGAAGCTTTCTTT.

CDR3 bases: TGTGCCAGCAGTTATCGGGGACACAGCCAAGAGACCCAGTACTTC. Translated: CASSYRGHSQETQYF. The V call is TRBV27, the J call TRBJ2-5; a weak D match, TRBD1 (6 bases). CDR1 is MNHEY and CDR2 is SMNVEV in the germline V gene (reference sequence). This CDR3 spans 15 amino acids. The V gene lost 4 bases and the J gene lost 1 base, with 13 bases spanning the gap.

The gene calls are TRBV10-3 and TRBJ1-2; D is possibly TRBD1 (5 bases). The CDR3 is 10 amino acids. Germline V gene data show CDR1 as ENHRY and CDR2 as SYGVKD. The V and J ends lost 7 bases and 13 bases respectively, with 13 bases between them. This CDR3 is CAIKGVVFTF. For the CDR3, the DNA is TGTGCCATCAAAGGGGTCGTTTTCACCTTC.